The 20 T cell receptor beta chains given below trace back to one sample, sequenced in a study of T cells in Graves' hyperthyroidism and ophthalmopathy. Researchers amplified the TCR beta CDR3 regions from RNA transcripts. A set of HTBI primers served as the primers for a first-round RT-PCR of the TCR CDR3. TCRdb re-called the multiplex PCR reads with MiXCR, one entry per CDR3 protein. The table has around 520,000 distinct CDR3 sequences, around 15% seen once; the top ten hold approximately 14%. Sequences were obtained from blood. These receptors all stem from a woman in her thirties or forties with Graves' hyperthyroidism.

V usage is TRBV19 and J usage is TRBJ2-1; 9 bases match TRBD1. Germline V gives CDR1 LNHDA, CDR2 SQIVND (reference sequence). The CDR3 sequence is 12 residues long. Trimming cost V 5 bases and J 15 bases; bases outside gene matches: 8. The CDR3 protein is CASSPRQGDMFF. CDR3 coding DNA: TGTGCCAGTAGTCCCCGACAGGGGGATATGTTCTTC.

A few counts support this clonotype. The chain has TRBV19 and TRBJ2-6; the D is unclear. The CDR3 has 14 residues. The germline CDR1 and CDR2 sequences are LNHDA and SQIVND (reference sequence). Trimming removed 3 bases at V and 5 bases at J, with 8 bases between. The CDR3, as DNA: TGTGCCAGTAGTATGGAGCAAAGGGCCAACGTCCTGACTTTC. This encodes CASSMEQRANVLTF. The full variable domain, with the rest looked up from reference TRBV19 and TRBJ2-6, is DGGITQSPKYLFRKEGQNVTLSCEQNLNHDAMYWYRQDPGQGLRLIYYSQIVNDFQKGDIAEGYSVSREKKESFPLTVTSAQKNPTAFYLCASSMEQRANVLTFGAGSRLTVL.

This clonotype was observed many times. This chain joins TRBV2 and TRBJ2-1; no firm D call. From germline, CDR1 is SNHLY and CDR2 FYNNEI. The germline V and J ends were trimmed by 2 bases and 0 bases, with 5 bases remaining between them. The length of the CDR3 is 14 residues. This chain's CDR3 is CASSESSSYNEQFF. CDR3 bases: TGTGCCAGCAGTGAATCCAGCTCCTACAATGAGCAGTTCTTC.

The V call is TRBV5-1, the J call TRBJ2-5; 9 bases match TRBD1. Trimming took 4 bases from V and 5 from J; bases not matched to a gene: 6. The germline V gene encodes CDR1 SGHRS and CDR2 YFSETQ. The CDR3 extends over 14 amino acids. CDR3 in amino acids: CASSGGTGSETQYF. The CDR3 DNA reads as TGCGCCAGCAGCGGAGGGACAGGGTCGGAGACCCAGTACTTC.

The chain has TRBV6-1 and TRBJ2-5; maybe TRBD2 (5 bases). The CDR3 covers 14 residues. CDR1 and CDR2 (germline): MNHNS, SASEGT. Between the trimmed V and J ends, which lost 3 bases and 5 bases, there was a span of 13 bases. CDR3 loop: CASSEMGGPETQYF. CDR3 in DNA: TGTGCCAGCAGTGAGATGGGCGGGCCCGAGACCCAGTACTTC.

The rearrangement links TRBV7-6 to TRBJ1-3; D is ambiguous. Germline loops: CDR1 SGHVS, CDR2 FNYEAQ. The CDR3 is 14 amino acids. V gave up 11 bases and J gave up 2 bases, with 16 bases separating them. CDR3 DNA sequence: TGTGCCTGCACCCACCCGGGCGCTGGAAACACCATATATTTT. Residues: CACTHPGAGNTIYF.

This clonotype was recorded many times. V and J are TRBV20-1 and TRBJ2-1; 13 nucleotides match TRBD2. There are 14 residues in the CDR3. V lost 3 bases to trimming and J lost 8 bases; unmatched junction nucleotides: 4. Germline CDR1 and CDR2: DFQATT and SNEGSKA (reference sequence). The DNA of the CDR3 is TGCAGTGCTAGGACTAGCGGGAGGCTCGATGAGCAGTTCTTC. Translated: CSARTSGRLDEQFF.

There are a few counts of this clonotype. The chain employs TRBV3-1 and TRBJ2-1; 11 bases fit TRBD2. Germline V gene sequence: CDR1 LGHDT, CDR2 YNNKEL (reference sequence). The CDR3 is 16 residues long. Germline trimming cut 7 bases from V and 0 bases from J; bases unmatched to any gene: 5. In nucleotides, the CDR3 is TGTGCCAGCACCCGACTAGCGGGACGCTCCTACAATGAGCAGTTCTTC. This sequence encodes CASTRLAGRSYNEQFF.

This clonotype was seen repeatedly, ten times or more. The rearrangement uses TRBV11-2 and TRBJ2-1; D is unresolved. Trimming pared 0 bases from V and 9 bases from J, leaving 6 bases between. The CDR3 consists of 12 residues. Germline-derived CDR1 and CDR2 are SGHAT and FQNNGV. The CDR3 here is CASSLDGFEQFF. CDR3 sequence (DNA): TGTGCCAGCAGCTTAGACGGGTTTGAGCAGTTCTTC.

This clonotype was recorded many times. V is TRBV27 and J is TRBJ1-5, with D tentatively TRBD1 (5 bases). The CDR3 runs 14 residues. The V end was cut by 6 bases, the J end by 2 bases, with 11 bases between. Per the germline V gene, CDR1 is MNHEY and CDR2 is SMNVEV (reference sequence). CDR3 DNA: TGTGCCAGCAGGACCGGGGGACGCAATCAGCCCCAGCATTTT. It specifies CASRTGGRNQPQHF.

Many counts were recorded for this clonotype. V usage is TRBV6-6 and J usage is TRBJ2-1, with D hard to call. V was trimmed by 2 bases and J by 4 bases, leaving 15 bases between them. The CDR3 length is 16 residues. Per the germline V gene, CDR1 is MNHNY and CDR2 is SVGAGI (reference sequence). The CDR3 loop reads CASSYVIGLGYNEQFF. The CDR3 DNA follows: TGTGCCAGCAGTTACGTTATAGGCCTCGGGTACAATGAGCAGTTCTTC.

Many counts were recorded for this clonotype. The chain has TRBV12-3 or TRBV12-4 and TRBJ1-2; D not resolved. The CDR3 is 14 amino acids. V was cut by 2 bases and J by 7 bases, with 14 bases left in between. CDR3 region: CASSLKQILGGYTF. The CDR3 nucleotides read TGTGCCAGCAGTTTAAAACAGATCTTAGGTGGCTACACCTTC.

This clonotype was counted between two and nine times. The chain employs TRBV20-1 and TRBJ2-1, with D perhaps assigned TRBD1 or TRBD2 (5 bases each). Germline V gene sequence: CDR1 DFQATT, CDR2 SNEGSKA (reference sequence). This CDR3 is 12 amino acids long. Trimming removed 3 bases at V and 11 bases at J, with 14 bases between. CDR3: CSASRDQKQQFF. The CDR3 DNA is TGCAGTGCTAGCCGGGACCAAAAACAGCAGTTCTTC.

This clonotype was observed many times. The CDR3 DNA reads TGTGCCAGCAGCCCCGCATGGGACACTGGGTATGAGCAGTTCTTC. It specifies CASSPAWDTGYEQFF. The rearrangement uses TRBV7-2 and TRBJ2-1; possible D gene TRBD1, 6 bases. Trimming left V 5 bases short and J 8 bases short, with 19 bases between. This CDR3 comprises 15 residues. Germline loops: CDR1 SGHTA, CDR2 FQGNSA.

This clonotype was observed a few times. The CDR3 region is CASSGGGSFTGELFF. DNA of the CDR3: TGTGCCAGTAGTGGCGGCGGGAGTTTCACCGGGGAGCTGTTTTTT. The rearrangement joins TRBV19 to TRBJ2-2; 7 positions match TRBD2. CDR3 length equals 15 residues. Losses at the gene ends were 5 bases for V and 4 bases for J; bases not matched to a gene: 7. Germline V gene sequence: CDR1 LNHDA, CDR2 SQIVND (reference sequence).

The chain recombines TRBV4-1 with TRBJ2-1; no clear D. Between the trimmed V and J ends, which lost 4 bases and 3 bases, there was a span of 10 bases. CDR3 size: 14 residues. Germline V gives CDR1 MGHRA, CDR2 YSYEKL. The CDR3 nucleotides are TGCGCCAGCAGCCTACTGGGGATCTACAATGAGCAGTTCTTC. Its protein product is CASSLLGIYNEQFF.

A note on this clonotype: A much larger clonotype is one base distant, so this may be a read error. The CDR3 loop is CSASWGWGNQPQHF. CDR3 nucleotides: TGCAGTGCTAGCTGGGGGTGGGGCAATCAGCCCCAGCATTTT. The rearrangement uses TRBV20-1 and TRBJ1-5, with a weak D call TRBD1 (5 bases). V was clipped by 3 bases and J by 2 bases, with 11 bases between them. The germline V gene encodes CDR1 DFQATT and CDR2 SNEGSKA (reference sequence). The CDR3 extends over 14 amino acids.

The chain has TRBV6-1 and TRBJ1-2, with 9 bases matching TRBD1. This CDR3 spans 14 amino acids. CDR1 is MNHNS and CDR2 is SASEGT in the germline V gene. Trimming took 6 bases from V and 6 from J; bases not matched to a gene: 8. CDR3 in DNA: TGTGCCAGCAGAGTATCCGGGACAGGGAATGGCTACACCTTC. It translates to CASRVSGTGNGYTF.

There are a few counts of this clonotype. CDR3: CASSYTTGINTEAFF. CDR3 DNA: TGTGCCAGCAGTTACACGACAGGGATAAACACTGAAGCTTTCTTT. This chain links TRBV6-2 or TRBV6-3 with TRBJ1-1; 7 bases are shared with TRBD1. The germline V gene has CDR1 MNHEY and CDR2 SVGEGT. The length of the CDR3 is 15 residues. Trimming took 2 bases from V and 2 from J; bases not matched to a gene: 5.

This CDR3 is CASSNGQISTDTQYF. The CDR3 nucleotides are TGCGCCAGCAGCAATGGACAGATTAGCACAGATACGCAGTATTTT. The chain recombines TRBV5-1 with TRBJ2-3, with a tentative D call TRBD1 (6 bases). CDR1 SGHRS and CDR2 YFSETQ come from the germline V gene. V lost 4 bases to trimming and J lost 0 bases, with 12 bases between them. The CDR3 sequence is 15 residues long.